The present T cell receptor beta chain was sequenced within a study of cytomegalovirus exposure and HLA in healthy donors. About the study: Per a later analysis, the roughly 690 first-cohort and more than 100 validation repertoires shared one platform.

This CDR3 is 16 amino acids long. CDR1 is SGHRS and CDR2 is YFSETQ in the germline V gene. Losses at the gene ends were 4 bases for V and 8 bases for J; bases not matched to a gene: 13. Sequencing used immunoSEQ multiplex PCR; TCRdb keeps in-frame clones, though not all of them. This table has 150,000 or so clones, 86% appearing once. Note on this clone: Its matching antigen is unknown.

Points from the study as a whole: Listed as cytomegalovirus-associated were 150 to 200 TCR beta chains.

The V call is TRBV5-1, the J call TRBJ1-3, with 9 bases lining up with TRBD1. The clonotype originates from a man aged 18 to 30 in good health and CMV-seropositive. Sample: PBMCs. Written as DNA, the CDR3 is TGCGCCAGCAGCCCGGCGAGGACAGGGGAGAAAGACACCATATATTTT. Protein sequence: CASSPARTGEKDTIYF.